These 32 T cell receptor beta chains were all obtained from the same sample, sequenced in a study of blood T cell repertoires in COVID-19. Sequencing was performed with immunoSEQ multiplex PCR; in TCRdb, only in-frame clones are kept and a portion is missing. The data contain tens of thousands of clones, around 85% of them singletons. Sequenced input: peripheral blood. Receptors originate from a woman over 75 with active or convalescent COVID-19.

The CDR3 nucleotides are TGTGCCAGCAGTCCTACTAGCGGGAGAGGGTTTGAGCAGTTCTTC. Residues: CASSPTSGRGFEQFF. This chain uses TRBV28 with TRBJ2-1; TRBD2 matches at 11 bases. J lost 9 bases, V lost 5 bases, and 9 bases had no gene match. Germline V gene lookup returns CDR1 MDHEN and CDR2 SYDVKM. The CDR3 spans 15 residues.

The rearrangement links TRBV6-6 to TRBJ1-2, with TRBD1 matching over 8 bases. The CDR3 totals 17 residues. The V and J ends lost 5 bases and 4 bases, in that order; junction bases with no gene match: 15. The germline CDR1 and CDR2 sequences are MNHNY and SVGAGI (reference sequence). Here the CDR3 DNA reads TGTGCCAGCAGTCCAAACCCCAGGACAGGGAGGGGCTATGGCTACACCTTC. Residues: CASSPNPRTGRGYGYTF.

The gene calls are TRBV6-2 or TRBV6-3 and TRBJ2-2, with 7 positions matching TRBD1. There are 14 residues in the CDR3. CDR1 MNHEY and CDR2 SVGEGT come from the germline V gene. V lost 5 bases and J lost 6; bases outside the gene matches: 6. The CDR3 protein is CASSILQGAGELFF. CDR3 bases: TGTGCCAGCAGTATTCTCCAGGGGGCCGGGGAGCTGTTTTTT.

The CDR3 bases are TGTGCCAGCAGCCGCAACAGGGGACTCGGAAACACCATATATTTT. Its protein is CASSRNRGLGNTIYF. The chain recombines TRBV3-1 (or the pseudogene TRBV3-2) with TRBJ1-3; 7 nucleotides line up with TRBD1. Trimming took 4 bases from V and 4 from J; bases not matched to a gene: 7. From germline, CDR1 is LGHDT and CDR2 YNNKEL (reference sequence). The CDR3 sequence is 15 residues long.

A remark on this clone: The junction departs from germline at one end; a sequencing error may be responsible. The chain joins TRBV7-7 to TRBJ2-3; TRBD1 is a possible D gene (6 bases). From germline, CDR1 is SSHAT and CDR2 FNYEAQ (reference sequence). The CDR3 is 16 residues long. The CDR3 loop reads CASSVSTGTITDTQYF. CDR3 sequence (DNA): TGTGCTAGCAGCGTCTCCACCGGGACAATCACAGATACGCAGTATTTT.

The rearrangement joins TRBV3-1 (or the pseudogene TRBV3-2) to TRBJ2-5; tentative D call: TRBD1 (6 bases). With 0 bases removed from V and 5 bases from J, the gap between germline ends came to 13 bases. The CDR3 is made up of 15 amino acids. The germline V gene has CDR1 LGHDT and CDR2 YNNKEL (reference sequence). CDR3 DNA sequence: TGTGCCAGCAGCCAAGAGGGTGGGGGCTGGGAGACCCAGTACTTC. Its translation: CASSQEGGGWETQYF.

For this clone: The same CDR3 arises from other DNA sequences in this sample as well. This sequence joins TRBV24-1 and TRBJ1-6; 10 bases fit TRBD1. Germline V CDR1 and CDR2: KGHDR, SFDVKD. Trimming took 2 bases from V and 9 from J; bases not matched to a gene: 6. The CDR3 has 16 residues. The CDR3 DNA is TGTGCCACCAGTGATTCTCGACAGGGGGCGAGTTCACCCCTCCACTTT. Its protein is CATSDSRQGASSPLHF.

The CDR3 is CASSLSGTENIQYF. The CDR3, as DNA: TGTGCCAGCAGCTTATCCGGGACAGAAAACATTCAGTACTTC. The rearrangement links TRBV7-9 to TRBJ2-4; 7 bases map to TRBD1. Germline V gene sequence: CDR1 SEHNR, CDR2 FQNEAQ (reference sequence). CDR3 length: 14 residues. V lost 2 bases and J lost 5; bases outside the gene matches: 3.

This chain uses TRBV6-4 with TRBJ2-7, with 7 bases that match TRBD2. Germline V gene sequence: CDR1 MRHNA, CDR2 SNTAGT. The CDR3 spans 16 residues. The V and J ends lost 7 bases and 0 bases, in that order; junction bases with no gene match: 12. The CDR3: CASNRGCGGSSYEQYF. The CDR3 DNA follows: TGTGCCAGCAACCGGGGGTGCGGGGGAAGCTCCTACGAGCAGTACTTC.

This chain uses TRBV7-6 with TRBJ2-7; 7 nucleotides agree with TRBD1. The CDR3 contains 14 residues. The V segment lost 0 bases and the J segment 6 bases; nucleotides outside the gene matches: 5. Germline assignment: CDR1 SGHVS and CDR2 FNYEAQ. CDR3 bases: TGTGCCAGCAGCTTAGCGACAGGGCCCATCGAGCAGTACTTC. Its protein is CASSLATGPIEQYF.

This sequence joins TRBV18 and TRBJ1-1; D gene uncertain. Per germline, CDR1 KGHSH and CDR2 LQKENI. There are 14 residues in the CDR3. The ends were cut back, 3 bases at V and 1 base at J, with 9 bases in the middle. The DNA of the CDR3 is TGTGCCAGCTCACCTTCCGAGAGGAACACTGAAGCTTTCTTT. Translating gives CASSPSERNTEAFF.

The chain carries TRBV20-1 and TRBJ2-7; 10 nucleotides line up with TRBD2. The V segment lost 3 bases and the J segment 7 bases; nucleotides outside the gene matches: 9. The germline V gene has CDR1 DFQATT and CDR2 SNEGSKA (reference sequence). CDR3 size: 14 residues. The CDR3 DNA is TGCAGTGCTAGTAGGCTAGCGGGAGTAGGAGAGCAGTACTTC. Protein product: CSASRLAGVGEQYF.

This clone was observed once. The V gene is TRBV10-3, the J gene TRBJ2-3; 8 bases map to TRBD2. J gave up 1 base and V 10 bases, and 1 base lay outside the gene matches. CDR1 and CDR2 (germline): ENHRY, SYGVKD. This CDR3 comprises 12 residues. CDR3 nucleotide sequence: TGTGCCACGCGGGGGGGCACAGATACGCAGTATTTT. This encodes CATRGGTDTQYF.

The chain links TRBV9 to TRBJ2-2; tentative D call: TRBD2 (6 bases). The CDR3 extends over 15 amino acids. From germline, CDR1 is SGDLS and CDR2 YYNGEE. The V end lost 4 bases, the J end lost 1 base, and 11 bases lay between the germline ends. CDR3 coding DNA: TGTGCCAGCAGCAGGGGCGGGAAGAACACCGGGGAGCTGTTTTTT. Amino acid sequence: CASSRGGKNTGELFF.

The gene calls are TRBV7-9 and TRBJ2-3; possible D gene TRBD2, 6 bases. Germline V gene data show CDR1 as SEHNR and CDR2 as FQNEAQ (reference sequence). The CDR3 totals 16 residues. Deletions cut 5 bases from V and 2 bases from J, with 17 bases between. Here the CDR3 reads CASSLGTLSSTDTQYF. In DNA, the CDR3 is TGTGCCAGCAGCCTCGGGACTCTCTCTTCCACAGATACGCAGTATTTT. The full variable domain, its missing parts supplied by reference TRBV7-9 and TRBJ2-3, is DTGVSQNPRHKITKRGQNVTFRCDPISEHNRLYWYRQTLGQGPEFLTYFQNEAQLEKSRLLSDRFSAERPKGSFSTLEIQRTEQGDSAMYLCASSLGTLSSTDTQYFGPGTRLTVL.

This clone was detected only a few times. The chain couples TRBV7-6 to TRBJ2-3; TRBD2 aligns across 8 bases. V was clipped by 0 bases and J by 2 bases; unmatched bases: 1. This CDR3 is 15 amino acids long. Germline V gene data show CDR1 as SGHVS and CDR2 as FNYEAQ. The CDR3 sequence is CASSLAGRVTDTQYF. The CDR3 nucleotides read TGTGCCAGCAGCTTAGCCGGGAGGGTCACAGATACGCAGTATTTT.

The chain uses TRBV6-5 and TRBJ2-1, with 10 bases that match TRBD2. This CDR3 comprises 13 residues. With V trimmed by 10 bases and J by 6 bases, 6 bases remained unmatched. Germline V gene lookup returns CDR1 MNHEY and CDR2 SVGAGI. In DNA form, the CDR3 reads TGTGCCATCCTAGCGGGAGCGGGCAATGAGCAGTTCTTC. Translation: CAILAGAGNEQFF.

The V call is TRBV9, the J call TRBJ1-3; TRBD1 is a possible D gene (5 bases). Trimming cost V 5 bases and J 3 bases, with 9 bases left between them. CDR1 is SGDLS and CDR2 is YYNGEE in the germline V gene. There are 13 residues in the CDR3. The CDR3 region has the DNA TGTGCCAGCAGAAGGGGAGGTGGAAACACCATATATTTT. Translation: CASRRGGGNTIYF.

This chain joins TRBV19 and TRBJ1-6, with D hard to call. Germline V gene lookup returns CDR1 LNHDA and CDR2 SQIVND (reference sequence). CDR3 length: 12 amino acids. Here the CDR3 reads CASGSGSSPLHF. The CDR3 bases are TGTGCGAGCGGAAGCGGAAGTTCACCCCTCCACTTT.

This clone came up a few times. V gene TRBV11-1 combines with J gene TRBJ1-4; TRBD1 aligns across 7 bases. The CDR3 loop spans 16 amino acids. With 5 bases clipped from V and 7 bases from J, the junction kept 13 bases outside the gene matches. From germline, CDR1 is SGHAT and CDR2 FQDESV (reference sequence). The CDR3 DNA reads as TGTGCCAGCAGCCCTTGGCGACAGGGAGGCATTGAAAAACTGTTTTTT. Protein sequence: CASSPWRQGGIEKLFF. Based on the CDR3 plus reference TRBV11-1 and TRBJ1-4, the full variable domain is EAEVAQSPRYKITEKSQAVAFWCDPISGHATLYWYRQILGQGPELLVQFQDESVVDDSQLPKDRFSAERLKGVDSTLKIQPAELGDSAMYLCASSPWRQGGIEKLFFGSGTQLSVL.

This clone was counted once. The chain is built from TRBV19 and TRBJ1-6, with 11 bases fitting TRBD1. The CDR3 has 23 amino acids. CDR1 LNHDA and CDR2 SQIVND come from the germline V gene (reference sequence). Losses at the gene ends were 5 bases for V and 0 bases for J; bases not matched to a gene: 21. The CDR3 here is CASSLHSLAPGQGESSYNSPLHF. CDR3 sequence (DNA): TGTGCCAGTAGTCTCCACAGCCTAGCCCCGGGACAGGGGGAGAGCTCCTATAATTCACCCCTCCACTTT.

The rearrangement joins TRBV19 to TRBJ1-5; D call uncertain. Germline CDR1 reads LNHDA; CDR2 reads SQIVND (reference sequence). The CDR3 length is 14 residues. V was clipped by 3 bases and J by 4 bases, with 10 bases between them. CDR3 residues: CASSIWTDNQPQHF. The CDR3 coding sequence is TGTGCCAGTAGTATTTGGACTGATAATCAGCCCCAGCATTTT.

The table lists this clone with a count of one. The J gene is TRBJ2-7, the V gene TRBV6-6; 7 positions match TRBD2. Germline V gene data show CDR1 as MNHNY and CDR2 as SVGAGI (reference sequence). The CDR3 contains 13 residues. With 3 bases clipped from V and 4 bases from J, the junction kept 3 bases outside the gene matches. CDR3 in amino acids: CASSYTSAYEQYF. The CDR3 nucleotides are TGTGCCAGCAGTTATACTAGCGCTTACGAGCAGTACTTC.

The chain employs TRBV3-1 (or the pseudogene TRBV3-2) and TRBJ2-3, with 13 bases identical to TRBD2. The CDR3 consists of 17 residues. Germline CDR1 reads LGHDT; CDR2 reads YNNKEL (reference sequence). J gave up 5 bases and V 4 bases, and 9 bases lay outside the gene matches. CDR3 amino acids: CASSPAGTSGKGDTQYF. For the CDR3, the DNA is TGTGCCAGCAGCCCAGCTGGGACTAGCGGGAAGGGAGATACGCAGTATTTT.

The chain employs TRBV9 and TRBJ2-3, with D perhaps matching TRBD2 (6 bases). The CDR3 is 13 amino acids. Germline CDR1 SGDLS, CDR2 YYNGEE. V was cut by 3 bases and J by 4 bases, with 9 bases left in between. CDR3 coding DNA: TGTGCCAGCAGCGGGGGGAGGCCAGATACGCAGTATTTT. Its protein product is CASSGGRPDTQYF.

This CDR3 is CASRQYRGRNYGYTF. CDR3 nucleotide sequence: TGTGCCAGCAGACAATACAGGGGAAGAAACTATGGCTACACCTTC. The chain links TRBV7-2 to TRBJ1-2, with TRBD1 identical over 7 bases. The germline V gene encodes CDR1 SGHTA and CDR2 FQGNSA. CDR3 length: 15 residues. Losses at the gene ends were 6 bases for V and 2 bases for J; bases not matched to a gene: 9.

The chain recombines TRBV9 with TRBJ2-3, with TRBD2 matching 7 bases. CDR3 size: 15 residues. The ends lost 6 bases at V and 4 bases at J; junction bases unmatched: 11. Germline CDR1 and CDR2: SGDLS and YYNGEE. This CDR3 reads CASTSGGGRADTQYF. DNA of the CDR3: TGTGCCAGCACCTCCGGTGGAGGGAGGGCAGATACGCAGTATTTT.

DNA of the CDR3: TGTGCCAGCTCAACTCCGGGACAGGGGGCGCGGGGGTCCGAGCAGTACTTC. Translating gives CASSTPGQGARGSEQYF. The V call is TRBV18, the J call TRBJ2-7, with 12 nucleotides matching TRBD1. CDR1 and CDR2 from the germline V gene are KGHSH and LQKENI. The CDR3 consists of 17 residues. V shed 5 bases, J shed 6 bases, and the junction held 14 bases outside the gene matches.

This clone was seen a single time. The J gene is TRBJ2-1, the V gene TRBV11-2, with 12 bases aligning to TRBD2. CDR1 and CDR2 from the germline V gene are SGHAT and FQNNGV. With V trimmed by 5 bases and J by 4 bases, 3 bases remained unmatched. This CDR3 is built from 15 residues. CDR3 sequence (DNA): TGTGCCAGCAGCCGGACTAGCGGGGATTACAATGAGCAGTTCTTC. Encoded protein: CASSRTSGDYNEQFF. The entire variable domain, with the rest obtained from reference TRBV11-2 and TRBJ2-1, is as follows: EAGVAQSPRYKIIEKRQSVAFWCNPISGHATLYWYQQILGQGPKLLIQFQNNGVVDDSQLPKDRFSAERLKGVDSTLKIQPAKLEDSAVYLCASSRTSGDYNEQFFGPGTRLTVL.

This clone was seen only once. J is TRBJ2-1 and V is TRBV29-1, with 12 bases fitting TRBD2. The CDR3 has 14 residues. The trim removed 5 bases at V and 3 bases at J, leaving 2 bases unmatched. Germline CDR1 is SQVTM and CDR2 is ANQGSEA. The CDR3 DNA reads TGCAGCGTTAGACTAGCGGGGGTCTACAATGAGCAGTTCTTC. Translating gives CSVRLAGVYNEQFF.

This clone was observed many times. This rearrangement joins TRBV28 to TRBJ1-1; D gene uncertain. In germline, CDR1 is MDHEN, CDR2 SYDVKM. V shed 7 bases and J shed 0 bases, with 6 bases lying between them. This CDR3 is 12 amino acids long. CDR3 DNA sequence: TGTGCCAGCACCAATCTGAACACTGAAGCTTTCTTT. Translating it yields CASTNLNTEAFF.

In its sample, this clone was seen a few times. The chain carries TRBV2 and TRBJ2-7, with D perhaps matching TRBD1 (5 bases). V lost 4 bases and J lost 3, with 13 bases in between. The V gene's germline CDR1 is SNHLY and CDR2 FYNNEI. The CDR3 length is 14 residues. The CDR3 DNA sequence: TGTGCCAGCAGTGTGTTTGGGGCTGACTACGAGCAGTACTTC. Residues: CASSVFGADYEQYF. The variable domain in full, with the rest retrieved from reference TRBV2 and TRBJ2-7, is EPEVTQTPSHQVTQMGQEVILRCVPISNHLYFYWYRQILGQKVEFLVSFYNNEISEKSEIFDDQFSVERPDGSNFTLKIRSTKLEDSAMYFCASSVFGADYEQYFGPGTRLTVT.